The rows below give T cell receptor beta chains drawn from one sample of a study of cytomegalovirus exposure and HLA in healthy donors. Using immunoSEQ multiplex PCR, the repertoire was profiled, and TCRdb retains in-frame clones only, with some absent. This table holds fewer than 250,000 clones, 60% to 80% found once. Material for sequencing was PBMCs. Receptor source: a male donor in good health and CMV-seronegative. CDR3s include the opening cysteine and the closing phenylalanine or tryptophan. Each record gives: clone size, CDR3 length, D gene, V gene, J gene, CDR3 DNA, CDR3 protein. A D gene is named only where the DNA matches it firmly. Rows may omit the clone size; those that give it use once, few, many or a size class.

>-|14|TRBD1|TRBV9|TRBJ2-7
TGTGCCAGCAGCGCCGGGACAGGTCTCTACGAGCAGTACTTC
CASSAGTGLYEQYF
>-|14|TRBD2|TRBV7-9|TRBJ2-7
TGTTCCAGCAGCTTAGTTGGGGAGGGCTACGAGCAGTACTTC
CSSSLVGEGYEQYF
>-|16|-|TRBV7-3|TRBJ2-1
TGTGCCAGCAGCCTTGGGACTCTTAGCTCCTACAATGAGCAGTTCTTC
CASSLGTLSSYNEQFF
>-|15|TRBD2|TRBV5-6|TRBJ2-1
TGTGCCAGCAGCCCCAGGACTAGCGGATACAATGAGCAGTTCTTC
CASSPRTSGYNEQFF
>-|18|TRBD2|TRBV5-1|TRBJ2-2
TGCGCCAGCAGCTTCGGTCTAGCGGGAGATCGGAACACCGGGGAGCTGTTTTTT
CASSFGLAGDRNTGELFF
>-|15|TRBD1|TRBV28|TRBJ1-5
TGTGCCAGCAGTTTAGACGTAGGGACAGATCAGCCCCAGCATTTT
CASSLDVGTDQPQHF
>-|13|TRBD1|TRBV6-1|TRBJ1-1
TGTGCCAGCGGGGGACAGGGTGGCACTGAAGCTTTCTTT
CASGGQGGTEAFF
>-|14|-|TRBV7-3|TRBJ2-1
TGTGCCAGCAGCTTAACGGGGCAGGGCAATGAGCAGTTCTTC
CASSLTGQGNEQFF
>-|13|-|TRBV27|TRBJ2-3
TGTGCCAGCAGCCCAGAAGGCACAGATACGCAGTATTTT
CASSPEGTDTQYF
>-|12|-|TRBV30|TRBJ1-2
TGTGCCGGGGACACTACTAACTATGGCTACACCTTC
CAGDTTNYGYTF
>medium-sized|14|TRBD2|TRBV6-1|TRBJ2-3
TGTGCCAGCAGTGACGGGAGGGCCACAGATACGCAGTATTTT
CASSDGRATDTQYF
>-|14|-|TRBV5-5|TRBJ1-1
TGTGCCAGCAGCCAGGGTTGGATGAACACTGAAGCTTTCTTT
CASSQGWMNTEAFF
>-|14|-|TRBV7-6|TRBJ1-4
TGTGCCAGCAGCTTGGGGCAGGGTTATGAAAAACTGTTTTTT
CASSLGQGYEKLFF
>-|20|-|TRBV23-1|TRBJ1-3
TGCGCCAGCAGTCAATCGTGTCACGGGGATTTTGACCACTCTGGAAACACCATATATTTT
CASSQSCHGDFDHSGNTIYF
>once|12|TRBD1|TRBV6-6|TRBJ2-3
TGTGCCAGCAGCCCGACAGGGGATACGCAGTATTTT
CASSPTGDTQYF
>-|15|TRBD2|TRBV5-4|TRBJ2-7
TGTGCCAGCAGCTTCGGGCTAGCGGATTCCTACGAGCAGTACTTC
CASSFGLADSYEQYF
>few|17|TRBD1|TRBV28|TRBJ2-1
TGTGCCAGCAGAACTCATCACAGGGGTAGCTCCTACAATGAGCAGTTCTTC
CASRTHHRGSSYNEQFF
>-|13|TRBD2|TRBV5-1|TRBJ2-1
TGCGCCAGCAGCCTACGGGAGGGCGGCCTTAGGTTCTTC
CASSLREGGLRFF
>few|15|TRBD2|TRBV5-5|TRBJ2-1
TGTGCCAGCAGATCAAGCGGGACCTCCTACAATGAGCAGTTCTTC
CASRSSGTSYNEQFF
>-|15|-|TRBV7-8|TRBJ1-5
TGTGCCAGCAGCTTAGTCAGGGGAAGCAATCAGCCCCAGCATTTT
CASSLVRGSNQPQHF
>-|16|-|TRBV27|TRBJ2-7
TGTGCCAGCAGTCAGACAGGAGCCCTTCTTTACTACGAGCAGTACTTC
CASSQTGALLYYEQYF
>-|14|-|TRBV5-8|TRBJ2-4
TGTGCCAGCAGCTTGCCTAGCTGGGGAAACATTCAGTACTTC
CASSLPSWGNIQYF
>-|20|TRBD2|TRBV5-8|TRBJ2-1
TGTGCCAGCAGCCAGCGCCCCCCCCGCCGCGGGAGGGCCGAGGTTAATGAGCAGTTCTTC
CASSQRPPRRGRAEVNEQFF
>-|12|-|TRBV30|TRBJ2-7
TGTGCCCTGGACTCGGGGGGCGACGAGCAGTACTTC
CALDSGGDEQYF
>few|12|-|TRBV19|TRBJ1-1
TGTGCCAGTAGTACCACGCGGGGAGAAGCTTTCTTT
CASSTTRGEAFF
>-|15|-|TRBV11-2|TRBJ1-4
TGTGCCAGCAGCTTAAACAGCCTAACTAATGAAAAACTGTTTTTT
CASSLNSLTNEKLFF